Following are 13 T cell receptor beta chains from one sample sequenced in a study of blood T cell repertoires in COVID-19. The table came from immunoSEQ multiplex PCR; TCRdb's copy has only in-frame clones and leaves some out. The profile covers over 120,000 clones, with around 86% appearing a single time and approximately 4.3% taken by the ten largest. Sequencing input: PBMCs or T cells enriched from blood (not recorded which). Receptors were obtained from a man aged 50 to 60 who had recovered from COVID-19.

The V and J genes are TRBV7-2 and TRBJ1-6; unclear D gene. The V gene lost 7 bases and the J gene lost 7 bases, with 11 bases spanning the gap. This CDR3 contains 13 residues. Germline CDR1 is SGHTA and CDR2 is FQGNSA. Written as DNA, the CDR3 is TGTGCCAGCACCCCATCGGGGAATTCACCCCTCCACTTT. Translating gives CASTPSGNSPLHF.

The DNA of the CDR3 is TGCGCCAGCAGCCCCCGGGGTCCCGGGGAGCTGTTTTTT. This encodes CASSPRGPGELFF. This sequence joins TRBV5-1 and TRBJ2-2, with a possible D match to TRBD2 (5 bases). V was trimmed by 4 bases and J by 6 bases, leaving 10 bases between them. Per germline, CDR1 SGHRS and CDR2 YFSETQ. The CDR3 length is 13 residues.

This clone was counted many times. The chain couples TRBV28 to TRBJ2-1; 9 bases are shared with TRBD2. The CDR3 is made up of 16 amino acids. Germline V gene sequence: CDR1 MDHEN, CDR2 SYDVKM. With 5 bases clipped from V and 8 bases from J, the junction kept 13 bases outside the gene matches. The CDR3 is CASSPPGAGGLYEQFF. The CDR3 nucleotides read TGTGCCAGCAGTCCCCCGGGGGCGGGAGGGCTGTATGAGCAGTTCTTC.

The chain is built from TRBV7-2 and TRBJ2-2; TRBD1 matches 9 bases. V was pared by 1 base and J by 4 bases, with 4 bases of the junction left unmatched. This CDR3 contains 16 residues. Germline V gene sequence: CDR1 SGHTA, CDR2 FQGNSA. The CDR3 reads CASSLVGTGRTGELFF. CDR3 bases: TGTGCCAGCAGCTTAGTTGGGACAGGGCGCACCGGGGAGCTGTTTTTT. Variable domain in full (rest from reference TRBV7-2 and TRBJ2-2): GAGVSQSPSNKVTEKGKDVELRCDPISGHTALYWYRQSLGQGLEFLIYFQGNSAPDKSGLPSDRFSAERTGGSVSTLTIQRTQQEDSAVYLCASSLVGTGRTGELFFGEGSRLTVL.

There are a few counts of this clone. This sequence joins TRBV7-2 and TRBJ1-2; the match to TRBD1 covers 8 bases. CDR1 is SGHTA and CDR2 is FQGNSA in the germline V gene. The CDR3 extends over 15 amino acids. V shed 1 base, J shed 6 bases, and the junction held 7 bases outside the gene matches. The CDR3 here is CASSLVGQGSDGYTF. The DNA for the CDR3 is TGTGCCAGCAGCTTAGTAGGACAGGGTTCGGATGGCTACACCTTC.

This chain connects TRBV12-3 or TRBV12-4 to TRBJ1-1; 7 positions agree with TRBD1. CDR3 length equals 13 residues. V lost 5 bases and J lost 5; bases outside the gene matches: 5. The CDR3 reads CASSLRGVTEAFF. CDR3 bases: TGTGCCAGCAGTCTCAGGGGGGTAACTGAAGCTTTCTTT.

This clone appeared a single time. This chain connects TRBV27 to TRBJ1-3; 8 nucleotides agree with TRBD1. Germline loops: CDR1 MNHEY, CDR2 SMNVEV (reference sequence). V was pared by 5 bases and J by 2 bases, with 5 bases of the junction left unmatched. The CDR3 totals 15 residues. The CDR3 DNA is TGTGCCAGCAGTGTAACAGGGGGGACTGGAAACACCATATATTTT. Translating gives CASSVTGGTGNTIYF.

The gene calls are TRBV6-2 or TRBV6-3 and TRBJ1-3, with D uncertain. CDR1 and CDR2 (germline): MNHEY, SVGEGT. The CDR3 extends over 17 amino acids. V was shortened by 0 bases and J by 0 bases, with 12 bases between the two germline ends. For the CDR3, the DNA is TGTGCCAGCAGTTACTCTTTGGGGAGCCGCTCTGGAAACACCATATATTTT. This sequence encodes CASSYSLGSRSGNTIYF.

The chain carries TRBV9 and TRBJ2-1, with D perhaps matching TRBD1 (6 bases). This CDR3 region has 15 residues. Germline loops: CDR1 SGDLS, CDR2 YYNGEE. The V end lost 3 bases, the J end lost 0 bases, and 10 bases lay between the germline ends. The CDR3, as DNA: TGTGCCAGCAGCGGAACAGGGAGCTCCTACAATGAGCAGTTCTTC. Translation gives CASSGTGSSYNEQFF.

The rearrangement links TRBV7-6 to TRBJ2-5; 9 nucleotides align to TRBD1. The CDR3 consists of 16 residues. Germline values: CDR1 SGHVS, CDR2 FNYEAQ. With 7 bases clipped from V and 5 bases from J, the junction kept 14 bases outside the gene matches. DNA for the CDR3: TGTGCCAGCACCCCAGACCCTATGGACAGGGGCGAGACCCAGTACTTC. This sequence encodes CASTPDPMDRGETQYF.

This chain uses TRBV27 with TRBJ1-1; D is possibly TRBD1 (5 bases). CDR3 length: 13 amino acids. Germline V CDR1 and CDR2: MNHEY, SMNVEV (reference sequence). V lost 8 bases to trimming and J lost 2 bases, with 12 bases between them. CDR3 region: CASFRTPNTEAFF. In DNA form, the CDR3 reads TGTGCCAGCTTCAGGACACCTAACACTGAAGCTTTCTTT.

The chain recombines TRBV7-3 with TRBJ2-5; 7 bases agree with TRBD1. The CDR3 contains 13 residues. With V trimmed by 3 bases and J by 5 bases, 3 bases remained unmatched. CDR1 SGHTA and CDR2 FQGTGA come from the germline V gene. The CDR3, as DNA: TGTGCCAGCAGCTTTAAGGGGGCGGAGACCCAGTACTTC. Amino acids: CASSFKGAETQYF.

This chain connects TRBV6-2 or TRBV6-3 to TRBJ1-4; 8 nucleotides match TRBD1. Germline CDR1 reads MNHEY; CDR2 reads SVGEGT. V shed 4 bases, J shed 8 bases, and the junction held 6 bases outside the gene matches. The CDR3 extends over 14 amino acids. The CDR3 here is CASSSRQGWEKLFF. The CDR3 DNA sequence: TGTGCCAGCAGTTCCAGACAGGGGTGGGAAAAACTGTTTTTT.